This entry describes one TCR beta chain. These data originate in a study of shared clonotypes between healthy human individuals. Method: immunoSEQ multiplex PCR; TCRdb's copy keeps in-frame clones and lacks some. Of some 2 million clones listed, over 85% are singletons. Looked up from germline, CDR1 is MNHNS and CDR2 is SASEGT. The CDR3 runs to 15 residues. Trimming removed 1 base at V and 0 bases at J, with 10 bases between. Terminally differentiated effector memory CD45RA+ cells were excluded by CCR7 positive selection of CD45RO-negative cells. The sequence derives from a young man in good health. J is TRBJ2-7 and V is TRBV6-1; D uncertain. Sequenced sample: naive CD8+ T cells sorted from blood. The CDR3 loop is CASSEDPGRSYEQYF. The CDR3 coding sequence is TGTGCCAGCAGTGAAGATCCGGGCCGCTCCTACGAGCAGTACTTC.